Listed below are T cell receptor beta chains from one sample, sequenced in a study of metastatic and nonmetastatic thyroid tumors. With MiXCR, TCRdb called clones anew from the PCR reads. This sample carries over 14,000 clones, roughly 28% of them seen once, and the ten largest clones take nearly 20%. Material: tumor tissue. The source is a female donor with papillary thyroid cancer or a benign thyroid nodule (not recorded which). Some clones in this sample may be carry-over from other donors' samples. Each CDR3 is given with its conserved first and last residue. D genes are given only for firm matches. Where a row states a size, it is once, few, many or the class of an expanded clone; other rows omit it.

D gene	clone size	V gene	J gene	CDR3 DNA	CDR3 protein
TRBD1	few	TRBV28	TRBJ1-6	TGTGCCAGCAGCACCTTTGGACAGGGGCCTTATAATTCACCCCTCCACTTT	CASSTFGQGPYNSPLHF
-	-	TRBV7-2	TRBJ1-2	TGTGCCAGCAGCTTACCGACCTTGACGGACGACTATGGCTACACCTTC	CASSLPTLTDDYGYTF
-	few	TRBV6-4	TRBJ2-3	TGTGCCAGCAGTTCCTCCGGGGCCAAGACCACAGATACGCAGTATTTT	CASSSSGAKTTDTQYF
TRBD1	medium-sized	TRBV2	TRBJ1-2	TGTGCCAGCACGGGACAGGGGGTTTTTATCTATGGCTACACCTTC	CASTGQGVFIYGYTF
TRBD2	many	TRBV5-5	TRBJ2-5	TGTGCCAGCAGCTTGGGGGCTAGCGGGCCCCAAGAGACCCAGTACTTC	CASSLGASGPQETQYF
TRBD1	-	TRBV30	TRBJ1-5	TGTGCCTGGACCAAGACAGGGGCGGGTCAGCCCCAGCATTTT	CAWTKTGAGQPQHF
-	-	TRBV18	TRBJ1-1	TGTGCCAGCGCTCCGGACATGAACACTGAAGCTTTCTTT	CASAPDMNTEAFF
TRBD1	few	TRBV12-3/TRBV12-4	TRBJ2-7	TGTGCCAGCAGCCCGACAGGGGACCTCTACGAGCAGTACTTC	CASSPTGDLYEQYF
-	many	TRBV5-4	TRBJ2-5	TGTGCCAGCAGCGTCGACAGTACGGGGGAGACCCAGTACTTC	CASSVDSTGETQYF
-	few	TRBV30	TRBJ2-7	TGTGCCTGGGGATGGGGGGGGCGTCGCAGCGAGCAGTACTTC	CAWGWGGRRSEQYF
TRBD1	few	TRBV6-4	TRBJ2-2	TGTGCCAGCAGCCCGGGACAGGGAGGGTCCGGGGAGCTGTTTTTT	CASSPGQGGSGELFF
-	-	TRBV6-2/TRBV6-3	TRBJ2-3	TGTGCCAGCAGTTTCGGAGCGGGCATCAGCACAGATACGCAGTATTTT	CASSFGAGISTDTQYF
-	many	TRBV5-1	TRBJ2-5	TGCGCCAGCAGCTTGGCACAAGAGACCCAGTACTTC	CASSLAQETQYF
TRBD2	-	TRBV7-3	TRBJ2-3	TGTGCCAGCAGCTTAACCCAAATAGCGGGAGGGCCAACAGATACGCAGTATTTT	CASSLTQIAGGPTDTQYF
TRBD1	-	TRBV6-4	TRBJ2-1	TGTGCCAGCAGTGAGGGGGTAGGGGGCGATGAGCAGTTCTTC	CASSEGVGGDEQFF
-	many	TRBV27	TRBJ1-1	TGTGCCAGCTCCCCGGGAGTTTTCATGAACACTGAAGCTTTCTTT	CASSPGVFMNTEAFF
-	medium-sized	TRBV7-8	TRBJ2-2	TGTGCCAGCAGCCGCGACAGGCTCATAGGGGGCACCGGGGAGCTGTTTTTT	CASSRDRLIGGTGELFF
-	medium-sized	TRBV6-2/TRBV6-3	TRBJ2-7	TGTGCCAGCAGTTACCAGGGTGGCAGCTCCTACGAGCAGTACTTC	CASSYQGGSSYEQYF
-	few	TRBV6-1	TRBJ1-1	TGTGCCAGCAGTGATATACCCGGGGTCTCTGAAGCTTTCTTT	CASSDIPGVSEAFF
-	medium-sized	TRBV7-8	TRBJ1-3	TGTGCCAGCAGCTCCCCCCGAGGGGCTCTAGGAAACACCATATATTTT	CASSSPRGALGNTIYF
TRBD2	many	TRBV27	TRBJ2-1	TGTGCCAGCAGTTTATTTAGGACTAGCGGGAGAGGTGAGCAGTTCTTC	CASSLFRTSGRGEQFF
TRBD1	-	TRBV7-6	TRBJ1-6	TGTGCCAGCAGCCGGACAGGGGTAAATTCACCCCTCCACTTT	CASSRTGVNSPLHF
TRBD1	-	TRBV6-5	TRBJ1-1	TGTGCCAGCAGTTACCGCGGACAGGGGAGGATGGAAGCTTTCTTT	CASSYRGQGRMEAFF
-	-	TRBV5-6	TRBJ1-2	TGTGCCAGCAGCTTCGGGACGGTACCCAACTATGGCTACACCTTC	CASSFGTVPNYGYTF
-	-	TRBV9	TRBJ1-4	TGTGCCAGCAGCGTAGGGCCATTACGGGAAAAACTGTTTTTT	CASSVGPLREKLFF
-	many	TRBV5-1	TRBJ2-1	TGCGCCAGCAGCTTGGGGCTGGGGGCGGGATACAATGAGCAGTTCTTC	CASSLGLGAGYNEQFF
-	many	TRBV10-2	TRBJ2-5	TGCGCCAGCGGAGCCGGCCTAGCGCCTCAAGAGACCCAGTACTTC	CASGAGLAPQETQYF
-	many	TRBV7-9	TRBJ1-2	TGTGCCAGCAGCCCAGGACACGGAGGGTATGGCTACACCTTC	CASSPGHGGYGYTF
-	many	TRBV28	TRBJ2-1	TGTGCCAGCAGTTCTTACAATGAGCAGTTCTTC	CASSSYNEQFF
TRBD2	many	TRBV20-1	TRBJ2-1	TGCAGTGCCAGTGGGACTAGCGGGGGCGGTGAGCAGTTCTTC	CSASGTSGGGEQFF
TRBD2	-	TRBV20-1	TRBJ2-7	TGCAGTGCCCCTACTTCTGGACTAGCGGGCCGTCGGGAGCAGTACTTC	CSAPTSGLAGRREQYF
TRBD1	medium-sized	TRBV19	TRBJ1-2	TGTGCCAGTAAGTCCCTGAGACAGGGGTTCAGCACCTTC	CASKSLRQGFSTF
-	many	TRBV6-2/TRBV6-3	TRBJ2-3	TGTGCCAGCGCGAGCCGACGGACAGATACGCAGTATTTT	CASASRRTDTQYF
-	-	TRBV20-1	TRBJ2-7	TGCAGTGCTACCGGGACAACCTACGAGCAGTACTTC	CSATGTTYEQYF
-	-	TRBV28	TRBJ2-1	TGTGCCAGCAGAATATTTAGCTACAGCTCCTACAATGAGCAGTTCTTC	CASRIFSYSSYNEQFF
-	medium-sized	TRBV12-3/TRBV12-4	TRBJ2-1	TGTGCCAGCAGTCTCCGGACAGATTACAATGAGCAGTTCTTC	CASSLRTDYNEQFF
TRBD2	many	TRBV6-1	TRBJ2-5	TGTGCCAGCGAACCTGGGACTAGCGGGATAGAGACCCAGTACTTC	CASEPGTSGIETQYF
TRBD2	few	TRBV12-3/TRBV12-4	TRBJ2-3	TGTGCCAGCACTAACGGGTTGCGGGGGGGATCGGATACGCAGTATTTT	CASTNGLRGGSDTQYF
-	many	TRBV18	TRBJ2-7	TGTGCCAGCTCACAGGACAGTTACGAGCAGTACTTC	CASSQDSYEQYF
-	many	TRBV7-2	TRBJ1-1	TGTGCCAGCAGCTCTGCTCTCAACACTGAAGCTTTCTTT	CASSSALNTEAFF
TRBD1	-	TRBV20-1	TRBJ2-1	TGCAGTGCGGGACAGGGGAATGAGCAGTTCTTC	CSAGQGNEQFF
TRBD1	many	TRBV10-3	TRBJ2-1	TGTGCCATCAGTGAGGACAGGGGGCTTTACAATGAGCAGTTCTTC	CAISEDRGLYNEQFF
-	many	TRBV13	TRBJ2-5	TGTGCCAGCAGCCCCCAGGGGTCCGAGACCCAGTACTTC	CASSPQGSETQYF